This T cell receptor beta chain was captured by sequencing in a study of identical twins. General observations from the study: There was an excess of low generation probability in the out-of-frame alpha sequences that twins shared. A lower insertion count was a feature of abundant cord blood beta clonotypes, with no such feature in memory repertoires.

In its sample, this clonotype was seen a few times. Its target is unknown. The V segment lost 0 bases and the J segment 2 bases; nucleotides outside the gene matches: 7. There are 16 residues in the CDR3. From germline, CDR1 is MGHRA and CDR2 YSYEKL. A single record per CDR3 protein comes from TCRdb applying MiXCR to the 5' RACE reads. The data hold around 1.7 million distinct CDR3 sequences, with around a third observed a single time. This TCR was recovered from a newborn girl in good health. Sequencing input: cord blood. This chain joins TRBV4-1 and TRBJ2-7; 7 bases line up with TRBD2. The CDR3 sequence: CASSQDPLAVPYEQYF. The CDR3 DNA reads as TGCGCCAGCAGCCAAGATCCCCTAGCGGTCCCCTACGAGCAGTACTTC.